These 17 T cell receptor beta chains were all obtained from the same sample, sequenced in a study of circulating CD8 cells and anti-PD-1 response in melanoma. Each library started from roughly 15 ng of total RNA using the QIAseq Immune Repertoire TCR panel. In TCRdb, the reads were re-called with MiXCR into one record per CDR3 protein. The sample shows about 180 distinct CDR3 sequences, around 7.9% of them seen only once. Live CD3+CD8+TCRalphabeta+ cells were sorted into four subsets by PD-1 and/or TIGIT. The sample here was CD8+ T cells from PBMCs, taken at baseline or after one month of anti-PD-1 therapy (not recorded which). Receptor source: a human donor with melanoma.

This clonotype is medium-sized (0.01 to 0.1%) within its sample. V gene TRBV4-1 combines with J gene TRBJ2-5, with no clear D. The germline V gene encodes CDR1 MGHRA and CDR2 YSYEKL. V shed 0 bases and J shed 1 base, with 21 bases lying between them. The CDR3 runs to 19 residues. This CDR3 is CASSQDTAEAEGLQETQYF. The CDR3, as DNA: TGCGCCAGCAGCCAAGATACGGCAGAAGCCGAAGGGCTCCAAGAGACCCAGTACTTC.

This clonotype counts as large (0.1 to 1%). J is TRBJ2-7 and V is TRBV7-9, with TRBD1 as a possible D gene (5 bases). With 8 bases removed from V and 2 bases from J, the gap between germline ends came to 13 bases. The CDR3 length is 13 residues. CDR1 and CDR2 from the germline V gene are SEHNR and FQNEAQ (reference sequence). The CDR3 reads CASLGLGPYEQYF. CDR3 DNA sequence: TGTGCCAGCTTGGGTTTGGGGCCCTACGAGCAGTACTTC.

By frequency in the sample, this clonotype is large. The CDR3 DNA follows: TGTGCCAGCAGTGACACACCCCCCGGGACAGGGAATGGGCAAGAGACCCAGTACTTC. This gives the protein CASSDTPPGTGNGQETQYF. The chain couples TRBV2 to TRBJ2-5; TRBD1 matches at 9 bases. Germline V gives CDR1 SNHLY, CDR2 FYNNEI. This CDR3 has 19 amino acids. With 3 bases clipped from V and 2 bases from J, the junction kept 16 bases outside the gene matches. The full variable domain, its missing parts supplied by reference TRBV2 and TRBJ2-5, is EPEVTQTPSHQVTQMGQEVILRCVPISNHLYFYWYRQILGQKVEFLVSFYNNEISEKSEIFDDQFSVERPDGSNFTLKIRSTKLEDSAMYFCASSDTPPGTGNGQETQYFGPGTRLLVL.

In this sample, this clonotype is large. J is TRBJ1-1 and V is TRBV29-1; D is unresolved. The CDR3 has 12 amino acids. Germline V gives CDR1 SQVTM, CDR2 ANQGSEA. V lost 0 bases and J 6 bases, leaving 8 bases between the germline ends. CDR3 sequence reads: CSVEEAKPEAFF. Here the CDR3 DNA reads TGCAGCGTTGAAGAGGCGAAACCTGAAGCTTTCTTT.

This clonotype is large by share. V and J are TRBV2 and TRBJ2-1; D is uncertain. Per germline, CDR1 SNHLY and CDR2 FYNNEI. Trimming took off 3 bases at V and 0 bases at J, with 15 bases between the two ends. The CDR3 runs to 17 residues. CDR3: CASSETPLAGSYNEQFF. CDR3 DNA: TGTGCCAGCAGTGAGACCCCGTTAGCCGGCTCCTACAATGAGCAGTTCTTC.

This clonotype is large in the sample. The rearrangement uses TRBV19 and TRBJ2-1; D gene ambiguous. Germline V gene lookup returns CDR1 LNHDA and CDR2 SQIVND (reference sequence). V gave up 2 bases and J gave up 7 bases, with 18 bases separating them. The CDR3 runs 16 residues. In nucleotides, the CDR3 is TGTGCCAGTAGTATATACGACGGCTGGGCTGGGAATGAGCAGTTCTTC. Protein: CASSIYDGWAGNEQFF.

This clonotype is judged large. V is TRBV3-1 and J is TRBJ2-7, with D uncertain. The CDR3 runs 13 residues. The V and J ends lost 2 bases and 3 bases respectively, with 8 bases between them. From germline, CDR1 is LGHDT and CDR2 YNNKEL (reference sequence). The chain's CDR3 is CASSQQPYYEQYF. The CDR3 DNA reads TGTGCCAGCAGCCAACAACCCTACTACGAGCAGTACTTC.

This clonotype is classed as medium-sized. The chain combines TRBV25-1 with TRBJ2-7; no clear D gene. The germline CDR1 and CDR2 sequences are MGHDK and SYGVNS. The V end lost 2 bases, the J end lost 3 bases, and 5 bases lay between the germline ends. The CDR3 covers 12 residues. The CDR3 bases are TGTGCCAGCAGTGAACGGAGCTACGAGCAGTACTTC. It translates to CASSERSYEQYF.

Only a few counts were recorded for this clonotype. This probably arose from a read error, given a far larger clone one base away. This sequence joins TRBV14 and TRBJ2-1; D not resolved. Trimming removed 4 bases at V and 10 bases at J, with 23 bases between. Germline CDR1 SGHDN, CDR2 FVKESK. The CDR3 runs 16 residues. CDR3 protein: CASSLLDKKIAYEQFF. CDR3 DNA sequence: TGTGCCAGCAGCCTGCTGGATAAGAAAATAGCCTACGAGCAGTTCTTC.

Sample share makes this clonotype large. This sequence joins TRBV5-5 and TRBJ2-2; tentatively, D is TRBD2 (6 bases). Germline V gene sequence: CDR1 SGHKS, CDR2 YYEKEE (reference sequence). The CDR3 extends over 16 amino acids. The ends were cut back, 0 bases at V and 4 bases at J, with 13 bases in the middle. CDR3 nucleotide sequence: TGTGCCAGCAGCTTGGGCGTGGCGGGGCCCACCGGGGAGCTGTTTTTT. Protein product: CASSLGVAGPTGELFF.

Sample share makes this clonotype medium-sized. The chain recombines TRBV7-2 with TRBJ2-7, with TRBD2 matching 8 bases. V trimming: 2 bases; J trimming: 0 bases; junction bases outside the gene matches: 3. This CDR3 comprises 15 residues. Germline loops: CDR1 SGHTA, CDR2 FQGNSA. The CDR3 spells CASSLSAGVSYEQYF. The CDR3 region has the DNA TGTGCCAGCAGCTTATCAGCGGGGGTCTCCTACGAGCAGTACTTC.

In this sample, this clonotype is medium-sized (0.01 to 0.1%). J is TRBJ2-3 and V is TRBV20-1; D ambiguous. This CDR3 is 15 amino acids long. Trimming left V 3 bases short and J 1 base short, with 14 bases between. CDR1 DFQATT and CDR2 SNEGSKA come from the germline V gene (reference sequence). The CDR3 DNA sequence: TGCAGTGCTAGTGGTTGGCCTCAGGGCACAGATACGCAGTATTTT. It encodes CSASGWPQGTDTQYF.

This clonotype is large by share. The chain employs TRBV28 and TRBJ2-7; 7 bases agree with TRBD1. This CDR3 comprises 12 residues. Losses at the gene ends were 7 bases for V and 7 bases for J; bases not matched to a gene: 7. Germline CDR1 reads MDHEN; CDR2 reads SYDVKM. Here the CDR3 DNA reads TGTGCCAGCACTCCAGGGGGTAAGGAGCAGTACTTC. This encodes CASTPGGKEQYF.

This clonotype is deemed large. In DNA form, the CDR3 reads TGTGCCAGCAGTTACGGGACTAGCGGGAGACATGAGCAGTTCTTC. Translated: CASSYGTSGRHEQFF. The chain recombines TRBV6-5 with TRBJ2-1; TRBD2 matches at 14 bases. The CDR3 loop spans 15 amino acids. Losses at the gene ends were 2 bases for V and 8 bases for J; bases not matched to a gene: 2. Germline V gene data show CDR1 as MNHEY and CDR2 as SVGAGI.

By sample fraction, this clonotype is large. The J gene is TRBJ2-2, the V gene TRBV27; D gene uncertain. Trimming took 8 bases from V and 2 from J, leaving 3 bases between them. The CDR3 has 11 residues. The germline CDR1 and CDR2 sequences are MNHEY and SMNVEV (reference sequence). DNA for the CDR3: TGTGCCAGCGGTAACACCGGGGAGCTGTTTTTT. Translated, it gives CASGNTGELFF.

This clonotype is deemed large (0.1 to 1%). The chain recombines TRBV5-5 with TRBJ2-1, with 10 positions matching TRBD2. The V segment lost 4 bases and the J segment 7 bases; nucleotides outside the gene matches: 8. The germline CDR1 and CDR2 sequences are SGHKS and YYEKEE (reference sequence). This CDR3 contains 15 residues. CDR3 region: CASSQSGGAGNEQFF. CDR3 in DNA: TGTGCCAGCAGCCAGAGCGGGGGGGCCGGTAATGAGCAGTTCTTC.

By frequency in the sample, this clonotype is large. The chain couples TRBV29-1 to TRBJ2-7; no clear D gene. This CDR3 has 13 residues. Trimming took off 6 bases at V and 5 bases at J, with 17 bases between the two ends. Germline CDR1 SQVTM, CDR2 ANQGSEA. CDR3 sequence (DNA): TGCAGCGTCGGACGGGCTCTGAGAAACGAGCAGTACTTC. As protein: CSVGRALRNEQYF.